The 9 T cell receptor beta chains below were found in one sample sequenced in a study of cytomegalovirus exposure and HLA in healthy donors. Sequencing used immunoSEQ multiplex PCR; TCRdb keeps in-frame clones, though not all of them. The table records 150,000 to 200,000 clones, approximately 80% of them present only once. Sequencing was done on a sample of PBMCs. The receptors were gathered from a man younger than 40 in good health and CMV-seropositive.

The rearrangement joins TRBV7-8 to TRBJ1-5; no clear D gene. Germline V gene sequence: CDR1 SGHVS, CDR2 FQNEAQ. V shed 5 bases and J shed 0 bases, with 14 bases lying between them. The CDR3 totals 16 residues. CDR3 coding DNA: TGTGCCAGCAGCAAATTGGGCCCGAATAGCAATCAGCCCCAGCATTTT. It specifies CASSKLGPNSNQPQHF.

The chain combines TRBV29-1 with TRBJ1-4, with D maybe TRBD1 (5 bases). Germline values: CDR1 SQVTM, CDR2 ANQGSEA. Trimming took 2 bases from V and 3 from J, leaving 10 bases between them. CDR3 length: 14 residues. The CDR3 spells CSVEYRGANEKLFF. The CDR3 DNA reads TGCAGCGTTGAATATAGGGGCGCTAATGAAAAACTGTTTTTT.

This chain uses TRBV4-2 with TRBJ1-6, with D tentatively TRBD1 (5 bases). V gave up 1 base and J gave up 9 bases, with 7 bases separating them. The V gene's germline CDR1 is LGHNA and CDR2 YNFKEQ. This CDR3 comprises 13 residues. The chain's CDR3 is CASSQVRGSPLHF. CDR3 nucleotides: TGTGCCAGCAGCCAAGTAAGGGGTTCACCCCTCCACTTT.

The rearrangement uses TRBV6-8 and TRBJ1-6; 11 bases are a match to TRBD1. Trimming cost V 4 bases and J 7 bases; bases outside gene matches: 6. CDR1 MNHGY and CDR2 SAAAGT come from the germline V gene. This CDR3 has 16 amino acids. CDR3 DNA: TGTGCCAGCAGTTTCGGACAGGGGGCTCGAAATTCACCCCTCCACTTT. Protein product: CASSFGQGARNSPLHF.

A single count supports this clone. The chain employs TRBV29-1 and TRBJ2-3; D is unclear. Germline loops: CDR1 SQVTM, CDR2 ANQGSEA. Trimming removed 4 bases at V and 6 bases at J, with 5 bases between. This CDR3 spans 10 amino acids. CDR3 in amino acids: CSVGIDTQYF. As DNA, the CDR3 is TGCAGCGTTGGTATCGATACGCAGTATTTT.

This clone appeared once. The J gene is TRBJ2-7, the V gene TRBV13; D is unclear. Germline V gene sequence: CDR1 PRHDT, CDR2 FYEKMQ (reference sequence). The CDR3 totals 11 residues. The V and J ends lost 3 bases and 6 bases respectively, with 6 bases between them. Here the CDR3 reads CASSFYSEQYF. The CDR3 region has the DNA TGTGCCAGCAGCTTCTACAGCGAGCAGTACTTC.

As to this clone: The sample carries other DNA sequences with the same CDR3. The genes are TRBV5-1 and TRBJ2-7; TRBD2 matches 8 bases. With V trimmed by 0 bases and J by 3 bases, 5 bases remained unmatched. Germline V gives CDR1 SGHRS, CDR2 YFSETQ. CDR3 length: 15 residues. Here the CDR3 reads CASSLAPSGGYEQYF. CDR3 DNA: TGCGCCAGCAGCTTGGCCCCCAGCGGGGGCTACGAGCAGTACTTC.

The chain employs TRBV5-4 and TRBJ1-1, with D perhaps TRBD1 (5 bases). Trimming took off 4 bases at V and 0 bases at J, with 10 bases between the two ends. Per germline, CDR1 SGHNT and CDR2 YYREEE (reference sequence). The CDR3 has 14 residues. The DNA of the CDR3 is TGTGCCAGCAGCGGAGGGACGGTGAACACTGAAGCTTTCTTT. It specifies CASSGGTVNTEAFF.

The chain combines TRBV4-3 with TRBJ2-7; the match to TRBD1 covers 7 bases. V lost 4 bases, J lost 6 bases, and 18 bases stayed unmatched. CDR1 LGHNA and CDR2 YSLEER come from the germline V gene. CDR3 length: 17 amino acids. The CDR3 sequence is CASSPVKTGRLSSEQYF. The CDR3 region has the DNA TGCGCCAGCAGCCCAGTGAAGACAGGGAGACTTTCTTCCGAGCAGTACTTC.